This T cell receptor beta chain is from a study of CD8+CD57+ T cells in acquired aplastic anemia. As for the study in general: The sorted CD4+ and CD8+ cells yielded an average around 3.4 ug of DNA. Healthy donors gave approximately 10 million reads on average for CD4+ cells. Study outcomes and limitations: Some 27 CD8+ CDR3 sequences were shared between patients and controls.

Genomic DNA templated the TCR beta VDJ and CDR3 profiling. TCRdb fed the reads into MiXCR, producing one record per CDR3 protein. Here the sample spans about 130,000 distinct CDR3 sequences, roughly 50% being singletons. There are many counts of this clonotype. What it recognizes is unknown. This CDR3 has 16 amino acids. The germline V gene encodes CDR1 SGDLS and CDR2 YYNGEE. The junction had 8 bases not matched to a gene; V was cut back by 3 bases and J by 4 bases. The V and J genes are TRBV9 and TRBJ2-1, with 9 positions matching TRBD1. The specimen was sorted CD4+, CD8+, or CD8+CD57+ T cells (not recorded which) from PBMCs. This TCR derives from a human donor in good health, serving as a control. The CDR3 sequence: CASSGSQGARYNEQFF. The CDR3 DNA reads TGTGCCAGCAGCGGGTCACAGGGGGCACGTTACAATGAGCAGTTCTTC. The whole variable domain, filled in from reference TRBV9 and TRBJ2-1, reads DSGVTQTPKHLITATGQRVTLRCSPRSGDLSVYWYQQSLDQGLQFLIQYYNGEERAKGNILERFSAQQFPDLHSELNLSSLELGDSALYFCASSGSQGARYNEQFFGPGTRLTVL.